One sample yielded the 5 T cell receptor beta chains listed below, sequenced in a study of cytomegalovirus exposure and HLA in healthy donors. Using immunoSEQ multiplex PCR, the repertoire was profiled, and TCRdb retains in-frame clones only, with some absent. This sample has some 160,000 clones, with 70% to 90% found just once. The specimen sequenced was PBMCs. The origin of the receptors is a man aged 18 to 30 in good health and CMV-seronegative.

The genes are TRBV6-5 and TRBJ2-7, with 7 bases matching TRBD1. V trimming: 5 bases; J trimming: 3 bases; junction bases outside the gene matches: 7. The length of the CDR3 is 14 residues. The germline gives CDR1 MNHEY, CDR2 SVGAGI. The CDR3 sequence is CASSLTGQNYEQYF. As DNA, the CDR3 is TGTGCCAGCAGTCTAACGGGACAGAACTACGAGCAGTACTTC.

The chain has TRBV9 and TRBJ2-3; 8 nucleotides match TRBD2. Germline-derived CDR1 and CDR2 are SGDLS and YYNGEE. V lost 0 bases to trimming and J lost 0 bases; unmatched junction nucleotides: 9. The CDR3 has 18 residues. This CDR3 is CASSVAFGASGSTDTQYF. CDR3 sequence (DNA): TGTGCCAGCAGCGTAGCCTTCGGGGCTAGCGGGAGCACAGATACGCAGTATTTT.

The chain combines TRBV6-5 with TRBJ2-7, with D tentatively TRBD1 (6 bases). Germline-derived CDR1 and CDR2 are MNHEY and SVGAGI. This CDR3 has 16 residues. The V end was cut by 0 bases, the J end by 3 bases, with 15 bases between. CDR3 DNA: TGTGCCAGCAGTTACTCGTTAATTGCAGGGGTCTACGAGCAGTACTTC. Its translation: CASSYSLIAGVYEQYF.

Here the CDR3 DNA reads TGTGCCAGCAGTTTACGGTGGGAGTTCCATACAGATACGCAGTATTTT. This codes for CASSLRWEFHTDTQYF. The chain couples TRBV27 to TRBJ2-3; maybe TRBD2 (5 bases). V was pared by 2 bases and J by 3 bases, with 15 bases between. CDR1 MNHEY and CDR2 SMNVEV come from the germline V gene (reference sequence). This CDR3 spans 16 amino acids.

The genes are TRBV6-5 and TRBJ2-7; TRBD2 matches at 7 bases. With 4 bases clipped from V and 3 bases from J, the junction kept 9 bases outside the gene matches. This CDR3 contains 15 residues. Germline CDR1 is MNHEY and CDR2 is SVGAGI. The CDR3 loop reads CASSSLGEGHYEQYV. For the CDR3, the DNA is TGTGCCAGCAGTTCCTTGGGGGAGGGGCACTACGAGCAGTACGTC.